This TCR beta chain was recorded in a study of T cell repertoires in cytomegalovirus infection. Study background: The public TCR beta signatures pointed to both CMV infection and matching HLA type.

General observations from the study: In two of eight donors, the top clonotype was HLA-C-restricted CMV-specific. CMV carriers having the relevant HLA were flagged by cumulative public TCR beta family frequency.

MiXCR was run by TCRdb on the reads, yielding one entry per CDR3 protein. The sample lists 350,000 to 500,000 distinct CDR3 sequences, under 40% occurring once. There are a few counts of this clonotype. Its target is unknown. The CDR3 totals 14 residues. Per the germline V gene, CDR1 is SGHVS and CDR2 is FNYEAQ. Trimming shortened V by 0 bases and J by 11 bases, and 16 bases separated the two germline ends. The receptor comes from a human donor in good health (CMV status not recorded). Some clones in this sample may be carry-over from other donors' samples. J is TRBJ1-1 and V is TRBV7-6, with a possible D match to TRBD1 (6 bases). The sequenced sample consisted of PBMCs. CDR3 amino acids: CASSLALEGEGAFF. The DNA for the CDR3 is TGTGCCAGCAGCTTAGCGCTCGAGGGGGAGGGGGCTTTCTTT.